The rows below give T cell receptor beta chains drawn from one sample of a study of blood T cell repertoires in COVID-19. Data came from immunoSEQ multiplex PCR; TCRdb stores just in-frame clones and leaves some out. The sample lists around 200,000 clones; about nine tenths were seen once. The sequencing input was PBMCs or T cells enriched from blood (not recorded which). These receptors all stem from a woman aged 45-65 years in a cohort exposed to, infected with or recovered from COVID-19 (not recorded which). Both conserved end residues are part of each CDR3. The D gene is left open where the match is weak. The size of a clone is reported for some rows only, either as once, few or many, or as a class for expanded clones.

V gene	D gene	clone size	J gene	CDR3 protein	CDR3 DNA
TRBV29-1	TRBD2	.	TRBJ2-7	CSVVKGLAGGPPYEQYF	TGCAGCGTCGTGAAGGGACTAGCGGGGGGACCACCCTACGAGCAGTACTTC
TRBV30	TRBD1	few	TRBJ1-4	CAWDRGSLGVNEKLFF	TGTGCCTGGGACAGGGGTTCTCTGGGGGTTAATGAAAAACTGTTTTTT
TRBV14	TRBD2	.	TRBJ2-1	CASMPRGGAGEQFF	TGTGCCAGCATGCCTCGCGGGGGGGCCGGTGAGCAGTTCTTC
TRBV11-2	.	.	TRBJ2-3	CASSTSDTQYF	TGTGCCAGCAGCACTAGCGATACGCAGTATTTT
TRBV7-2	.	.	TRBJ1-1	CASSFLLRNTEAFF	TGTGCCAGCAGCTTTCTACTTAGGAACACTGAAGCTTTCTTT
TRBV7-2	.	.	TRBJ1-5	CASSLVGTGNQPQHF	TGTGCCAGCAGCTTAGTTGGAACAGGCAATCAGCCCCAGCATTTT
TRBV5-6	.	.	TRBJ1-5	CASSRGHWGNQPQHF	TGTGCCAGCAGCCGGGGACATTGGGGCAATCAGCCCCAGCATTTT
TRBV5-5	.	few	TRBJ1-1	CASSSWSSHRVVAEAFF	TGTGCCAGCAGCTCCTGGTCTTCACACAGGGTGGTGGCTGAAGCTTTCTTT
TRBV18	TRBD1	.	TRBJ2-3	CASSRSPGTGGLTSTDTQYF	TGTGCCAGCTCACGGTCACCCGGGACAGGGGGCTTGACTAGCACAGATACGCAGTATTTT
TRBV11-1	.	.	TRBJ2-3	CASSLMTQGDTQYF	TGTGCCAGCAGCTTAATGACGCAGGGAGATACGCAGTATTTT
TRBV4-3	TRBD1	few	TRBJ2-7	CASSRQRTGEYEQYF	TGCGCCAGCAGCCGGCAAAGGACAGGGGAATACGAGCAGTACTTC
TRBV5-1	.	few	TRBJ2-3	CASSLARGVRVDTQYF	TGCGCCAGCAGCTTGGCCCGCGGGGTAAGGGTGGATACGCAGTATTTT
TRBV29-1	TRBD1	.	TRBJ1-2	CSATRGGTGPRGYTF	TGCAGCGCTACCAGAGGAGGGACAGGCCCCCGGGGCTACACCTTC
TRBV3-1/TRBV3-2	.	.	TRBJ1-6	CASSQVQGSSPLHF	TGTGCCAGCAGCCAAGTCCAGGGAAGCTCACCCCTCCACTTT
TRBV11-2	.	.	TRBJ1-3	CASSLEAGSLPQNTIYF	TGTGCCAGCAGCTTAGAAGCAGGGTCCCTCCCTCAAAACACCATATATTTT
TRBV10-2	TRBD2	.	TRBJ2-3	CASSEPSGELLSTDTQYF	TGCGCCAGCAGTGAGCCTAGCGGGGAGCTACTCAGCACAGATACGCAGTATTTT
TRBV24-1	TRBD1	.	TRBJ2-2	CATSDLGTGGWTGELFF	TGTGCCACCAGTGACCTCGGGACAGGTGGTTGGACCGGGGAGCTGTTTTTT
TRBV18	TRBD1	.	TRBJ1-1	CASSRDRVTYEAFF	TGTGCCAGCTCACGAGACAGGGTAACTTATGAAGCTTTCTTT
TRBV2	.	many	TRBJ1-3	CASSEQNTIYF	TGTGCCAGCAGTGAACAAAACACCATATATTTT
TRBV6-5	.	.	TRBJ2-7	CASSSQDISYEQYF	TGTGCCAGCAGTTCCCAGGACATCTCCTACGAGCAGTACTTC
TRBV24-1	.	.	TRBJ2-2	CATSSMERDTGELFF	TGTGCCACCAGTTCTATGGAACGGGACACCGGGGAGCTGTTTTTT
TRBV14	.	.	TRBJ1-2	CASSPRVDYGYTF	TGTGCCAGCAGCCCTCGGGTGGACTATGGCTACACCTTC
TRBV5-1	.	.	TRBJ2-2	CASSLGQGELFF	TGCGCCAGCAGCTTGGGACAGGGGGAGCTGTTTTTT
TRBV29-1	.	once	TRBJ1-2	CSSLPLPSDRPYGYTF	TGCAGCTCCCTTCCCTTACCTAGTGACAGGCCCTATGGCTACACCTTC
TRBV3-1/TRBV3-2	.	.	TRBJ1-5	CASSPTGYSNQPQHF	TGTGCCAGCAGCCCGACGGGTTATAGCAATCAGCCCCAGCATTTT
TRBV7-6	.	.	TRBJ2-5	CASSYRTFGTQYF	TGTGCCAGCAGCTATCGAACTTTTGGGACCCAGTACTTC
TRBV6-5	.	.	TRBJ1-5	CASSIGGPGNQPQHF	TGTGCCAGCAGTATCGGAGGTCCGGGCAATCAGCCCCAGCATTTT
TRBV19	TRBD2	.	TRBJ2-1	CASSILPGTSGGDSEQFF	TGTGCCAGTAGTATATTACCTGGAACTAGCGGGGGGGACTCCGAGCAGTTCTTC
TRBV7-3	.	.	TRBJ1-6	CASSLIQGPNSPLHF	TGTGCCAGCAGCTTAATTCAGGGCCCCAATTCACCCCTCCACTTT
TRBV21-1	.	few	TRBJ1-2	CASSKSIGTGFLDGYTF	TGTGCCAGCAGCAAATCAATAGGGACAGGGTTCCTAGATGGCTACACCTTC
TRBV7-2	TRBD2	.	TRBJ2-1	CASSFRGGGYNEQFF	TGTGCCAGCAGCTTTCGTGGCGGGGGCTACAATGAGCAGTTCTTC
TRBV6-5	.	once	TRBJ2-3	CASSYSARGPDTQYF	TGTGCCAGCAGTTACTCGGCCAGGGGCCCGGATACGCAGTATTTT
TRBV5-4	TRBD2	.	TRBJ2-1	CASRPPLAGGPWGNEQFF	TGTGCCAGCAGACCTCCCCTAGCGGGGGGGCCTTGGGGCAATGAGCAGTTCTTC
TRBV19	.	.	TRBJ2-4	CASSPTPGSKVNIQYF	TGTGCCAGTAGTCCCACCCCGGGATCGAAGGTAAACATTCAGTACTTC
TRBV6-5	TRBD2	once	TRBJ2-2	CASSSGGMMELFF	TGTGCCAGCAGTTCGGGAGGGATGATGGAGCTGTTTTTT
TRBV21-1	.	.	TRBJ2-1	CASSPHVDRSSYNEQFF	TGTGCCAGCAGCCCACACGTAGACAGAAGCTCCTACAATGAGCAGTTCTTC
TRBV5-1	TRBD1	.	TRBJ2-5	CASSEITGGETQYF	TGCGCCAGCAGCGAAATTACAGGGGGTGAGACCCAGTACTTC
TRBV3-1/TRBV3-2	.	.	TRBJ1-3	CASSQGHSGNTIYF	TGTGCCAGCAGCCAAGGACACAGTGGAAACACCATATATTTT
TRBV9	.	.	TRBJ2-7	CASSVGGDSYEQYF	TGTGCCAGCAGCGTAGGGGGGGACTCCTACGAGCAGTACTTC
TRBV14	TRBD1	.	TRBJ1-1	CASSQRTGWDTEAFF	TGTGCCAGCAGCCAAAGGACAGGGTGGGACACTGAAGCTTTCTTT
TRBV7-9	TRBD1	.	TRBJ2-3	CASSFRDRGTDTQYF	TGTGCCAGCAGCTTCCGGGACAGGGGGACAGATACGCAGTATTTT
TRBV4-3	TRBD1	.	TRBJ2-7	CASSQDWRTGSYEQYF	TGCGCCAGCAGCCAAGATTGGAGGACAGGGTCTTACGAGCAGTACTTC
TRBV29-1	.	.	TRBJ2-6	CSVAPSYSGANVLTF	TGCAGCGTTGCCCCGTCGTACTCTGGGGCCAACGTCCTGACTTTC
TRBV19	.	.	TRBJ2-5	CASSNRGEETQYF	TGTGCCAGTAGTAACCGGGGTGAAGAGACCCAGTACTTC
TRBV30	TRBD1	.	TRBJ1-5	CAWGDRGLRNQPQHF	TGTGCCTGGGGGGACAGGGGTTTGAGGAATCAGCCCCAGCATTTT
TRBV9	.	few	TRBJ2-4	CASSPQGLAKNIQYF	TGTGCCAGCAGCCCCCAGGGGCTCGCCAAAAACATTCAGTACTTC
TRBV12-3/TRBV12-4	.	.	TRBJ2-2	CASKLNTGELFF	TGTGCCAGCAAACTCAACACCGGGGAGCTGTTTTTT
TRBV20-1	TRBD1	few	TRBJ1-6	CSARDRGRIHF	TGCAGTGCTAGGGACAGGGGTCGAATCCACTTT
TRBV6-5	.	.	TRBJ1-6	CASSYSSGRDSPLHF	TGTGCCAGCAGTTACTCATCAGGTCGCGATTCACCCCTCCACTTT
TRBV2	.	many	TRBJ1-6	CASDHGEEGGWLEAKPLHF	TGTGCCAGCGATCACGGGGAGGAGGGTGGATGGCTGGAGGCTAAGCCCCTCCACTTT
TRBV5-4	.	.	TRBJ2-2	CASSLGGATGELFF	TGTGCCAGCAGCTTGGGTGGAGCCACCGGGGAGCTGTTTTTT
TRBV6-5	.	.	TRBJ1-4	CATKDRVNEKLFF	TGTGCCACCAAAGACAGAGTCAATGAAAAACTGTTTTTT
TRBV6-6	TRBD1	.	TRBJ2-7	CASTPRDRASHEQYF	TGTGCCAGCACCCCCCGGGACAGGGCATCTCACGAGCAGTACTTC